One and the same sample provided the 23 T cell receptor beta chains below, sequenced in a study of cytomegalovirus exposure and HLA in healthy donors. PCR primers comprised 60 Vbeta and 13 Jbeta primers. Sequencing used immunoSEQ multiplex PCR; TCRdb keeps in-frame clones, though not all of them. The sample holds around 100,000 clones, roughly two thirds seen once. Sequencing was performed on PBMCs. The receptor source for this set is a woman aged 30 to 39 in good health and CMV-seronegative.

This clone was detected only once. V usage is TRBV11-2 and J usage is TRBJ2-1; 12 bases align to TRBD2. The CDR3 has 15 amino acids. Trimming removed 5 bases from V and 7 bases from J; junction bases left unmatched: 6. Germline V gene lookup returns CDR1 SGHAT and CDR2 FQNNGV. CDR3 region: CASSTLAGGFNEQFF. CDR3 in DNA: TGTGCCAGCAGCACCCTAGCGGGAGGGTTTAATGAGCAGTTCTTC.

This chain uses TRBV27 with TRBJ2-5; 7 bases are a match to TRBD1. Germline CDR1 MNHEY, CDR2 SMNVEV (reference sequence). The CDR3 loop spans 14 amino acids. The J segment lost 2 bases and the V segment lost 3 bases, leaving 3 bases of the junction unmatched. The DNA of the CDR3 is TGTGCCAGCAGTTTGTCACAGGGGCAAGAGACCCAGTACTTC. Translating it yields CASSLSQGQETQYF.

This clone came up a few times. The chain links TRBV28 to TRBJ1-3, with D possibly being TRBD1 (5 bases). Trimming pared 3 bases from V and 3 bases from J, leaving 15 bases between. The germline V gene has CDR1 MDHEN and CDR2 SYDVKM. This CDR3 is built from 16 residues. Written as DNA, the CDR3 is TGTGCCAGCAGTTTGTTGCGGGGCTCTGGTGGAAACACCATATATTTT. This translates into CASSLLRGSGGNTIYF.

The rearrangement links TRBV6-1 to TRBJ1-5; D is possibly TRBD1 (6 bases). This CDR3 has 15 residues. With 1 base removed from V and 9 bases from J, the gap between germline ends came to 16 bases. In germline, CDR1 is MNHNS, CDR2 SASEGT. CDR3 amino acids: CASSEGRLGGRPQHF. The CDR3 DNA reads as TGTGCCAGCAGTGAAGGAAGATTAGGGGGTCGGCCCCAGCATTTT.

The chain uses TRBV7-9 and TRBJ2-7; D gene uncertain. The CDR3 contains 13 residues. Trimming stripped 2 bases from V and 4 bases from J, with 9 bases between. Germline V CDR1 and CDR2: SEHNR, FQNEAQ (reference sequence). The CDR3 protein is CASSLITRYEQYF. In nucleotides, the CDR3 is TGTGCCAGCAGCTTAATTACACGATACGAGCAGTACTTC.

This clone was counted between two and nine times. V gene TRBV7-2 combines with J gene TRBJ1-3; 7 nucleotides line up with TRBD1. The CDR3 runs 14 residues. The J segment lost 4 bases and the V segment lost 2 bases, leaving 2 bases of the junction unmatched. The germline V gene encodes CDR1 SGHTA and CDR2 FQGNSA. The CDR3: CASSLNRGGNTIYF. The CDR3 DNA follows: TGTGCCAGCAGCTTAAACAGGGGAGGAAACACCATATATTTT.

The CDR3 DNA sequence: TGTGCCAGCAGCTTAGGGTGGGCAGGGCCGAATCAGCCCCAGCATTTT. Translated, it gives CASSLGWAGPNQPQHF. This chain links TRBV7-8 with TRBJ1-5, with D possibly TRBD1 on 5 matching bases. From germline, CDR1 is SGHVS and CDR2 FQNEAQ. Trimming took 1 base from V and 4 from J, leaving 14 bases between them. There are 16 residues in the CDR3. Supplemented by reference TRBV7-8 and TRBJ1-5, the full variable domain reads GAGVSQSPRYKVAKRGQDVALRCDPISGHVSLFWYQQALGQGPEFLTYFQNEAQLDKSGLPSDRFFAERPEGSVSTLKIQRTQQEDSAVYLCASSLGWAGPNQPQHFGDGTRLSIL.

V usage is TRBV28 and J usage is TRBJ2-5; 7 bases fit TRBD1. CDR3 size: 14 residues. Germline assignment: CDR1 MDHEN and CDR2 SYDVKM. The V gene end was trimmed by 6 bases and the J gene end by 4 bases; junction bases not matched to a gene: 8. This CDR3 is CASRKGGQRETQYF. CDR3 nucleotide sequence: TGTGCCAGCAGGAAAGGGGGACAGAGAGAGACCCAGTACTTC. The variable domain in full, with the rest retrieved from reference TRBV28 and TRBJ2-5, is DVKVTQSSRYLVKRTGEKVFLECVQDMDHENMFWYRQDPGLGLRLIYFSYDVKMKEKGDIPEGYSVSREKKERFSLILESASTNQTSMYLCASRKGGQRETQYFGPGTRLLVL.

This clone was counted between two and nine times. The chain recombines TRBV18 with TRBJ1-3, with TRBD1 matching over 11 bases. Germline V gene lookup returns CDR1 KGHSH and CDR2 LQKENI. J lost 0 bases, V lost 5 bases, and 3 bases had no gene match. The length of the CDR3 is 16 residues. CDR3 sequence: CASSTGQGGSGNTIYF. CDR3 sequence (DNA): TGTGCCAGCTCAACGGGACAGGGGGGCTCTGGAAACACCATATATTTT.

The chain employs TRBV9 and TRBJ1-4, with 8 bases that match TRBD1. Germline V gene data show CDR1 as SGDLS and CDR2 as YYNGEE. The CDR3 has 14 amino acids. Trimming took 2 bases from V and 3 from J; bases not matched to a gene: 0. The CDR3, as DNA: TGTGCCAGCAGCGTGACAGGGGCTAATGAAAAACTGTTTTTT. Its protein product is CASSVTGANEKLFF.

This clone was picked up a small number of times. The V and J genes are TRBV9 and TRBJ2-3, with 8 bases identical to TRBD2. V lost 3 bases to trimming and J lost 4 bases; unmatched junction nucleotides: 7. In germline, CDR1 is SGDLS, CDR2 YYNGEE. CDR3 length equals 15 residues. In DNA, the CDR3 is TGTGCCAGCAGCGCCCGGGGACTAGTTGCAGATACGCAGTATTTT. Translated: CASSARGLVADTQYF.

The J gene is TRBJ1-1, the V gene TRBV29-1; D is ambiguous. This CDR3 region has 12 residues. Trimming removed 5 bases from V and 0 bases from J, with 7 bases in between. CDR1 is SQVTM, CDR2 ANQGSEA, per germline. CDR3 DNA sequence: TGCAGCGTTTCCGGTTTGAACACTGAAGCTTTCTTT. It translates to CSVSGLNTEAFF.

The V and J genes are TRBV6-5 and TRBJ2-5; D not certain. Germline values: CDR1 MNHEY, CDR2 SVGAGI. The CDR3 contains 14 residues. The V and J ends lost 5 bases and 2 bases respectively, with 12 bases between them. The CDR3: CASSPVDKQETQYF. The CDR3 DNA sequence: TGTGCCAGCAGTCCCGTTGACAAGCAAGAGACCCAGTACTTC.

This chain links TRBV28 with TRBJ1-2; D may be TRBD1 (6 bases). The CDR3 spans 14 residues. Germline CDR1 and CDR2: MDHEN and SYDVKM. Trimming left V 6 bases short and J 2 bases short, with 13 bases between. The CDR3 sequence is CASRTTGANYGYTF. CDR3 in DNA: TGTGCCAGCAGAACGACAGGCGCAAACTATGGCTACACCTTC.

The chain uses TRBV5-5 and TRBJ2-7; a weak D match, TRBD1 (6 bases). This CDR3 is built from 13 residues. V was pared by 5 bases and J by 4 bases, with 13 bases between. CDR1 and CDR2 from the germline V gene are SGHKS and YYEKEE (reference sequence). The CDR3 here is CASRGTPDYEQYF. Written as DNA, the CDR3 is TGTGCCAGCAGAGGGACACCAGATTACGAGCAGTACTTC.

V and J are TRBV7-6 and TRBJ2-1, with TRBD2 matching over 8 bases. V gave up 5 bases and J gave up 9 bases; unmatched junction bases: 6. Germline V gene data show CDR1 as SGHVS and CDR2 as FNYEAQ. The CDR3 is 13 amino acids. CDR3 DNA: TGTGCCAGCAGCACCCAGGCGGGGGGTGAGCAGTTCTTC. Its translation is CASSTQAGGEQFF. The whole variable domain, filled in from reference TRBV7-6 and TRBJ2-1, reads GAGVSQSPRYKVTKRGQDVALRCDPISGHVSLYWYRQALGQGPEFLTYFNYEAQQDKSGLPNDRFSAERPEGSISTLTIQRTEQRDSAMYRCASSTQAGGEQFFGPGTRLTVL.

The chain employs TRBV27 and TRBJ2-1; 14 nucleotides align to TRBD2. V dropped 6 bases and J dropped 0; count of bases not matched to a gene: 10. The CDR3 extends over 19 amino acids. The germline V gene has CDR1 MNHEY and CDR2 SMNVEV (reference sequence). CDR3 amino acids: CASSKPGLAGVYSYNEQFF. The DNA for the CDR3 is TGTGCCAGCAGCAAACCGGGACTAGCGGGAGTCTACTCCTACAATGAGCAGTTCTTC.

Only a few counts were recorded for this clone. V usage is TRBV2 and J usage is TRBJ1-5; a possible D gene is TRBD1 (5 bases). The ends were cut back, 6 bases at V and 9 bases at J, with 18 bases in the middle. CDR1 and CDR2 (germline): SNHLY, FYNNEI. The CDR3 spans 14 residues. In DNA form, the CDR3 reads TGTGCCAGCAGCCCCGACAGCTCAGCGGGGCCCCAGCATTTT. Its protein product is CASSPDSSAGPQHF. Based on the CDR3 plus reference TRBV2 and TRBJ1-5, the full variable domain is EPEVTQTPSHQVTQMGQEVILRCVPISNHLYFYWYRQILGQKVEFLVSFYNNEISEKSEIFDDQFSVERPDGSNFTLKIRSTKLEDSAMYFCASSPDSSAGPQHFGDGTRLSIL.

Written as DNA, the CDR3 is TGTGCCAGTAGTTCTTCGGACAGCGACACTGAAGCTTTCTTT. Translating gives CASSSSDSDTEAFF. The chain combines TRBV19 with TRBJ1-1; weak D call: TRBD1 (6 bases). V was shortened by 5 bases and J by 3 bases, with 13 bases between the two germline ends. There are 14 residues in the CDR3. Germline V lookup: CDR1 LNHDA, CDR2 SQIVND (reference sequence).

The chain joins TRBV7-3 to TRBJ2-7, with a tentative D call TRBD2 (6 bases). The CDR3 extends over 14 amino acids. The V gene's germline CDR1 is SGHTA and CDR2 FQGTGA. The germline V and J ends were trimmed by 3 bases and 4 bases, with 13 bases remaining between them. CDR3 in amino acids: CASSFDSGPYEQYF. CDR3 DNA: TGTGCCAGCAGCTTCGATAGCGGACCATACGAGCAGTACTTC. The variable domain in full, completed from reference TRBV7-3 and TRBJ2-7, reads GAGVSQTPSNKVTEKGKYVELRCDPISGHTALYWYRQSLGQGPEFLIYFQGTGAADDSGLPNDRFFAVRPEGSVSTLKIQRTERGDSAVYLCASSFDSGPYEQYFGPGTRLTVT.

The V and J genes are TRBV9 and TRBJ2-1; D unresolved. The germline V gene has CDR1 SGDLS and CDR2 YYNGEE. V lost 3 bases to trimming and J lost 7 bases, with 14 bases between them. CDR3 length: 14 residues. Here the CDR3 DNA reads TGTGCCAGCAGCGGTGCAGGCAGCTGGAATGAGCAGTTCTTC. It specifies CASSGAGSWNEQFF. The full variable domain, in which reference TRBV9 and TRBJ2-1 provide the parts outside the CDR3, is DSGVTQTPKHLITATGQRVTLRCSPRSGDLSVYWYQQSLDQGLQFLIQYYNGEERAKGNILERFSAQQFPDLHSELNLSSLELGDSALYFCASSGAGSWNEQFFGPGTRLTVL.

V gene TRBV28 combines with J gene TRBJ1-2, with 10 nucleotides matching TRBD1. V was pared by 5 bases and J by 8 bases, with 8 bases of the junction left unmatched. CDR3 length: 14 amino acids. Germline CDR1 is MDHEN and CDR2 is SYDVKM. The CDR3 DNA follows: TGTGCCAGCAGTCCCCCGGGACAGGGGAACGGCTACACCTTC. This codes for CASSPPGQGNGYTF.

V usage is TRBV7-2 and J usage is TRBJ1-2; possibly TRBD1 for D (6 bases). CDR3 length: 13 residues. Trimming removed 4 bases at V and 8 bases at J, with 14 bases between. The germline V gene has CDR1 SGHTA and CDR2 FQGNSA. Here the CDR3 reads CASSSTGHSGYTF. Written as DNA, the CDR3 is TGTGCCAGCAGCTCAACGGGACATAGCGGCTACACCTTC.